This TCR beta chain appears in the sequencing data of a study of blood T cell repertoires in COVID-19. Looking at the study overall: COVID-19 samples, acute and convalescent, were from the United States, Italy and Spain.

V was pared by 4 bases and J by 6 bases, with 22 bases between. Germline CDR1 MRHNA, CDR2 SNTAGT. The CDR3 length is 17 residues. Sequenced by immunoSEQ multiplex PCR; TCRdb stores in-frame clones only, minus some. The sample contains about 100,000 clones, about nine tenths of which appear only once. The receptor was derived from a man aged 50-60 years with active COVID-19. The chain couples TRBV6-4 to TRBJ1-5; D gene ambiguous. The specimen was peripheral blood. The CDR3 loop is CASSAGSWHPGSQPQHF. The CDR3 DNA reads TGTGCCAGCAGTGCCGGTAGTTGGCATCCGGGGAGTCAGCCCCAGCATTTT.